This is a list of T cell receptor beta chains from one sample in a study of Graves' ophthalmopathy and Graves' hyperthyroidism. One entry per CDR3 protein, called by TCRdb with MiXCR from the multiplex PCR reads. The data show around 1.1 million distinct CDR3 sequences, roughly 35% seen once. Specimen: peripheral blood or thyroid tissue (not recorded which). These receptors were taken from an adult man with Graves' hyperthyroidism. CDR3s include the opening cysteine and the closing phenylalanine or tryptophan. The D gene is left open where the match is weak. Clone size is stated in some rows and not others, as once, few, many or a class when expanded.

D gene: TRBD1
V gene: TRBV10-3
clone size: .
J gene: TRBJ2-5
CDR3 protein: CATTGGAEETQYF
CDR3 DNA: TGTGCCACCACAGGGGGCGCGGAAGAGACCCAGTACTTC

D gene: TRBD2
V gene: TRBV7-2
clone size: .
J gene: TRBJ2-5
CDR3 protein: CASSIGTSGGVRETQYF
CDR3 DNA: TGTGCCAGCAGCATAGGGACTAGCGGGGGCGTCCGAGAGACCCAGTACTTC

D gene: .
V gene: TRBV7-9
clone size: many
J gene: TRBJ2-7
CDR3 protein: CASSFQYYEQYF
CDR3 DNA: TGTGCCAGCAGCTTCCAGTACTACGAGCAGTACTTC

D gene: .
V gene: TRBV10-3
clone size: .
J gene: TRBJ2-2
CDR3 protein: CATGRGGDLGNTGELFF
CDR3 DNA: TGTGCCACGGGAAGGGGGGGGGACTTAGGAAACACCGGGGAGCTGTTTTTT

D gene: TRBD2
V gene: TRBV7-8
clone size: many
J gene: TRBJ2-5
CDR3 protein: CASSLGTSGRQETQYF
CDR3 DNA: TGTGCCAGCAGCTTAGGGACTAGCGGGCGCCAAGAGACCCAGTACTTC

D gene: TRBD1
V gene: TRBV6-4
clone size: .
J gene: TRBJ1-2
CDR3 protein: CAISESPGGHGHTF
CDR3 DNA: TGTGCCATCAGTGAGTCCCCAGGGGGGCATGGCCACACCTTC

D gene: TRBD2
V gene: TRBV7-9
clone size: .
J gene: TRBJ2-7
CDR3 protein: CASSLGSGISYEQYF
CDR3 DNA: TGTGCCAGCAGCTTGGGTAGCGGGATCTCCTACGAGCAGTACTTC

D gene: .
V gene: TRBV7-2
clone size: .
J gene: TRBJ1-6
CDR3 protein: CASSLAGRRPLHF
CDR3 DNA: TGTGCCAGCAGCTTAGCGGGACGGCGACCCCTCCACTTT

D gene: .
V gene: TRBV4-1
clone size: few
J gene: TRBJ1-2
CDR3 protein: CASSQRINYGYTF
CDR3 DNA: TGCGCCAGCAGCCAAAGGATAAACTATGGCTACACCTTC

D gene: .
V gene: TRBV7-9
clone size: .
J gene: TRBJ1-2
CDR3 protein: CASSTSGYNGYTF
CDR3 DNA: TGTGCCAGCTCGACTAGCGGTTACAATGGCTACACCTTC

D gene: TRBD1
V gene: TRBV2
clone size: .
J gene: TRBJ1-5
CDR3 protein: CASSAGQGHNQPQHF
CDR3 DNA: TGTGCCAGCAGTGCGGGACAGGGGCACAATCAGCCCCAGCATTTT

D gene: TRBD2
V gene: TRBV7-9
clone size: .
J gene: TRBJ2-5
CDR3 protein: CASSFTSGSDETQYF
CDR3 DNA: TGTGCCAGCAGTTTTACTAGCGGGAGTGATGAGACCCAGTACTTC

D gene: .
V gene: TRBV5-8
clone size: .
J gene: TRBJ1-4
CDR3 protein: CASSLWGSSPEKLFF
CDR3 DNA: TGTGCCAGCAGCTTGTGGGGGTCTTCCCCCGAAAAACTGTTTTTT

D gene: TRBD1
V gene: TRBV5-1
clone size: .
J gene: TRBJ2-7
CDR3 protein: CASRQKPPGQGVYEQYF
CDR3 DNA: TGCGCCAGTCGTCAAAAACCCCCGGGACAGGGGGTGTACGAGCAGTACTTC

D gene: .
V gene: TRBV7-9
clone size: .
J gene: TRBJ2-7
CDR3 protein: CASSVAGIYEQYF
CDR3 DNA: TGTGCCAGCAGCGTAGCAGGAATCTACGAGCAGTACTTC

D gene: TRBD1
V gene: TRBV29-1
clone size: many
J gene: TRBJ2-7
CDR3 protein: CSVVGTGVGEQYF
CDR3 DNA: TGCAGCGTTGTGGGGACAGGGGTGGGCGAGCAGTACTTC

D gene: TRBD2
V gene: TRBV14
clone size: many
J gene: TRBJ2-5
CDR3 protein: CASSLSSGWETQYF
CDR3 DNA: TGTGCCAGCAGCCTCTCTAGCGGGTGGGAGACCCAGTACTTC

D gene: .
V gene: TRBV10-3
clone size: many
J gene: TRBJ2-5
CDR3 protein: CAISEADRNSQETQYF
CDR3 DNA: TGTGCCATCAGTGAAGCGGATCGGAACTCCCAAGAGACCCAGTACTTC

D gene: TRBD1
V gene: TRBV29-1
clone size: many
J gene: TRBJ1-1
CDR3 protein: CSVVRLGQQNTEAFF
CDR3 DNA: TGCAGCGTTGTGAGGCTGGGACAGCAGAACACTGAAGCTTTCTTT

D gene: TRBD1
V gene: TRBV10-3
clone size: many
J gene: TRBJ1-5
CDR3 protein: CAISTGQNQPQHF
CDR3 DNA: TGTGCCATCAGCACGGGACAGAATCAGCCCCAGCATTTT

D gene: .
V gene: TRBV5-6
clone size: many
J gene: TRBJ2-7
CDR3 protein: CASSLGRGEEQYF
CDR3 DNA: TGTGCCAGCAGCTTGGGTAGGGGTGAGGAGCAGTACTTC

D gene: .
V gene: TRBV20-1
clone size: many
J gene: TRBJ2-7
CDR3 protein: CSASGGGPYEQYF
CDR3 DNA: TGCAGTGCTAGCGGGGGTGGTCCCTACGAGCAGTACTTC

D gene: .
V gene: TRBV13
clone size: many
J gene: TRBJ1-4
CDR3 protein: CASSLTPGTDSLELFF
CDR3 DNA: TGTGCCAGCAGCTTGACCCCCGGGACGGACTCACTCGAACTGTTTTTT

D gene: .
V gene: TRBV7-2
clone size: few
J gene: TRBJ1-5
CDR3 protein: CASSHPPGQFSNQPQHF
CDR3 DNA: TGTGCCAGCAGCCACCCTCCCGGACAGTTTAGCAATCAGCCCCAGCATTTT

D gene: .
V gene: TRBV2
clone size: many
J gene: TRBJ1-5
CDR3 protein: CASSEAVGRAYQPQHF
CDR3 DNA: TGTGCCAGCAGTGAAGCCGTGGGCAGGGCTTATCAGCCCCAGCATTTT

D gene: TRBD2
V gene: TRBV6-5
clone size: once
J gene: TRBJ2-7
CDR3 protein: CASSYSVLAGAYEQYF
CDR3 DNA: TGTGCCAGCAGTTACTCCGTCCTAGCGGGAGCTTACGAGCAGTACTTC

D gene: TRBD1
V gene: TRBV6-5
clone size: few
J gene: TRBJ2-7
CDR3 protein: CASTRDRGTDEQYF
CDR3 DNA: TGTGCCAGCACTAGAGACAGGGGTACAGACGAGCAGTACTTC

D gene: TRBD1
V gene: TRBV29-1
clone size: .
J gene: TRBJ1-1
CDR3 protein: CSESTGLDTEAFF
CDR3 DNA: TGCAGCGAGTCGACAGGGCTCGACACTGAAGCTTTCTTT

D gene: .
V gene: TRBV20-1
clone size: .
J gene: TRBJ2-5
CDR3 protein: CSGQGWGETQYF
CDR3 DNA: TGCAGTGGCCAAGGGTGGGGCGAGACCCAGTACTTC

D gene: .
V gene: TRBV7-9
clone size: many
J gene: TRBJ1-1
CDR3 protein: CASSPTSRQRHTEAFF
CDR3 DNA: TGTGCCAGCAGCCCGACGTCCCGACAGAGACACACTGAAGCTTTCTTT

D gene: .
V gene: TRBV9
clone size: many
J gene: TRBJ2-5
CDR3 protein: CASSVGGRGFQETQYF
CDR3 DNA: TGTGCCAGCAGCGTAGGGGGTAGGGGGTTCCAAGAGACCCAGTACTTC

D gene: .
V gene: TRBV7-6
clone size: many
J gene: TRBJ2-7
CDR3 protein: CASSLAGGIYEQYF
CDR3 DNA: TGTGCCAGCAGCTTAGCCGGGGGAATCTACGAGCAGTACTTC

D gene: TRBD1
V gene: TRBV7-9
clone size: .
J gene: TRBJ1-1
CDR3 protein: CASSLSGDSLNTEAFF
CDR3 DNA: TGTGCCAGCAGCTTATCCGGGGACAGTTTGAACACTGAAGCTTTCTTT

D gene: .
V gene: TRBV29-1
clone size: many
J gene: TRBJ2-7
CDR3 protein: CSVEVAVGWGEQYF
CDR3 DNA: TGCAGCGTTGAAGTAGCGGTGGGGTGGGGCGAGCAGTACTTC

D gene: TRBD2
V gene: TRBV2
clone size: few
J gene: TRBJ2-2
CDR3 protein: CASSQVASGNTGELFF
CDR3 DNA: TGTGCCAGCAGCCAAGTTGCTAGCGGGAACACCGGGGAGCTGTTTTTT

D gene: .
V gene: TRBV5-1
clone size: .
J gene: TRBJ1-1
CDR3 protein: CASSTGRDGYTEAFF
CDR3 DNA: TGCGCCAGCAGCACGGGGAGGGATGGCTACACTGAAGCTTTCTTT

D gene: TRBD1
V gene: TRBV10-3
clone size: many
J gene: TRBJ1-5
CDR3 protein: CAGPGTDSNQPQHF
CDR3 DNA: TGTGCCGGGCCCGGGACAGACAGCAATCAGCCCCAGCATTTT

D gene: .
V gene: TRBV7-2
clone size: .
J gene: TRBJ1-2
CDR3 protein: CASSRIAGSYYGYTF
CDR3 DNA: TGTGCCAGCAGTAGAATAGCGGGCTCATACTATGGCTACACTTTC

D gene: TRBD2
V gene: TRBV7-2
clone size: .
J gene: TRBJ2-5
CDR3 protein: CASSLRGGQESQYF
CDR3 DNA: TGTGCCAGCAGCTTGCGGGGGGGCCAAGAGTCCCAGTACTTC

D gene: .
V gene: TRBV12-3/TRBV12-4
clone size: many
J gene: TRBJ2-7
CDR3 protein: CASSFTPPHEQYF
CDR3 DNA: TGTGCCAGCAGTTTCACCCCACCCCACGAGCAGTACTTC

D gene: .
V gene: TRBV12-3/TRBV12-4
clone size: .
J gene: TRBJ1-5
CDR3 protein: CASSSHSSNQPQHF
CDR3 DNA: TGTGCCAGCAGTTCTCACTCTAGCAATCAGCCCCAGCATTTT

D gene: TRBD1
V gene: TRBV19
clone size: many
J gene: TRBJ1-5
CDR3 protein: CASSTQGETNQPQHF
CDR3 DNA: TGTGCCAGTAGTACACAGGGGGAGACCAATCAGCCCCAGCATTTT

D gene: .
V gene: TRBV7-2
clone size: .
J gene: TRBJ1-5
CDR3 protein: CASSSVGDSNQPQHF
CDR3 DNA: TGTGCCAGCAGCTCAGTTGGTGATAGCAATCAGCCCCAGCATTTT

D gene: TRBD1
V gene: TRBV7-2
clone size: many
J gene: TRBJ1-1
CDR3 protein: CASSPTGQGHLVDTEAFF
CDR3 DNA: TGTGCCAGCAGTCCCACCGGACAGGGGCATCTCGTCGACACTGAAGCTTTCTTT

D gene: .
V gene: TRBV25-1
clone size: few
J gene: TRBJ1-5
CDR3 protein: CASSDGQLGGNQPQHF
CDR3 DNA: TGTGCCAGCAGTGACGGACAACTCGGGGGCAATCAGCCCCAGCATTTT

D gene: TRBD1
V gene: TRBV5-1
clone size: many
J gene: TRBJ2-7
CDR3 protein: CASSLGDRGNEQYF
CDR3 DNA: TGCGCCAGCAGCTTGGGGGACAGGGGCAACGAGCAGTACTTC

D gene: .
V gene: TRBV10-3
clone size: .
J gene: TRBJ1-1
CDR3 protein: CAISYLRSGASTEAFF
CDR3 DNA: TGTGCCATCAGTTACCTTAGGAGTGGGGCGTCCACTGAAGCTTTCTTT

D gene: TRBD1
V gene: TRBV6-5
clone size: many
J gene: TRBJ1-2
CDR3 protein: CASRNDRGNGYTF
CDR3 DNA: TGTGCCAGCAGGAACGACAGGGGAAACGGCTACACCTTC

D gene: TRBD1
V gene: TRBV10-3
clone size: many
J gene: TRBJ2-2
CDR3 protein: CAAGQGTGATGELFF
CDR3 DNA: TGTGCCGCCGGGCAGGGGACAGGGGCGACCGGGGAGCTGTTTTTT